Detailed here is one T cell receptor beta chain. The sample has other DNA sequences that encode this CDR3 too. Cells designated naive CD8 were CD45RO-negative and were positively selected for CCR7, with terminally differentiated effector memory CD45RA+ cells excluded. This record belongs to a study of shared clonotypes between healthy human individuals. The overall study: Sampling drew on donors who were a couple of women and a few men aged 18 to 49.

Each PCR replicate from the sorted subsets contained around 0.2 ug DNA, which is about 31,000 T cell genomes. Some clones are missing from TCRdb's copy, which holds only in-frame ones; the method was immunoSEQ multiplex PCR. The sample consists of around 600,000 clones, roughly 96% of them appearing once. Trimming removed 0 bases from V and 1 base from J, with 4 bases in between. Germline-derived CDR1 and CDR2 are SGHDT and YYEEEE. CDR3 length: 13 residues. The genes are TRBV5-6 and TRBJ1-2; D is unclear. The origin of this receptor is a woman under 40 in good health. The sequenced sample was naive CD8+ T cells sorted from blood. This CDR3 reads CASSLDINYGYTF. In DNA, the CDR3 is TGTGCCAGCAGCTTGGACATTAACTATGGCTACACCTTC.